This T cell receptor beta chain was sequenced during a study of T cells in Graves' hyperthyroidism and ophthalmopathy. Findings and limits, study-wide: The model identified upcoming ophthalmopathy a median about 7.1 months ahead of onset.

Each patient was aged 18 to 65 and had newly diagnosed hyperthyroidism of under 2 months' duration. A word on this clonotype: Its target is not known.

Authors of the study amplified TCR beta CDR3 regions from RNA transcripts. HTBI primers drove first-round RT-PCR of the TCR CDR3. TCRdb reprocessed the multiplex PCR reads with MiXCR, giving one entry per CDR3 protein. The repertoire holds around 580,000 distinct CDR3 sequences, with about half as singletons. The TCR comes from a woman in her late teens or twenties with Graves' hyperthyroidism. Sequencing was done on a sample of peripheral blood or thyroid tissue (not recorded which).

The CDR3 DNA sequence: TGTGCCAGCAGCCCCGTTGGGACAGGGACGAACGAGCAGTACTTC. The encoded protein is CASSPVGTGTNEQYF. J is TRBJ2-7 and V is TRBV2; 9 positions match TRBD1. Germline V gene data show CDR1 as SNHLY and CDR2 as FYNNEI. V gave up 6 bases and J gave up 5 bases; unmatched junction bases: 11. The CDR3 extends over 15 amino acids.